The TCR beta chain described here comes from a study of cytomegalovirus exposure and HLA in healthy donors (dated by TCRdb to 2016 to 2017). For the wider study: In an earlier analysis of 587 of the donors, 276 Gb of sequence data and some 100 million unique TCR beta sequences from 150 million to 200 million T cells were reported. To study patterns of TCR occurrence, a later analysis re-analyzed previously published TCR beta repertoires from around 660 donors and added high-resolution HLA genotyping. An earlier analysis of 587 of the donors used high-throughput TCR beta sequencing to judge whether each TCR beta V gene segment behaved as functional or pseudogenic. In a later genetic analysis, genome-wide SNP genotypes for about three fifths of the 666 donors were used, and that subset was treated as a discovery cohort. The study used immunosequencing to profile the T cell repertoires of 670 or so subjects and linked those repertoires to cytomegalovirus serostatus. The study aimed to test whether signatures of past pathogen exposure could be identified by cataloging public T cell receptors. Typing coverage varied by locus: roughly 629-640 donors for A, B, C, DRB1 and DQB1; some 520 for DQA1; more than 600 for DPA1; some 470 for DPB1. A separate validation cohort of 100 to 150 different subjects was used in addition to the roughly 700-subject first cohort. Class I and class II HLA loci were covered by the typing at four-digit resolution. The genetic ancestry cluster associated with self-reported Caucasian donors included 70% to 85% of the approximately 400 genotyped donors. An early release covering over 500 HLA-typed donors comprised 300 to 350 gigabases of sequencing data and about 90 million unique TCR sequences. Four to six DR-DQ haplotypes were handled as single units for association and clustering, since linkage in the cohort was strong. All discovery cohort repertoires had been generated using a single sequencing platform. Alongside the repertoire data, information on donor age, sex, ethnicity and CMV serostatus was compiled. The study combined high-throughput TCR immunosequencing, statistical association of individual TCRs with disease status, and machine learning to predict cytomegalovirus infection status. In the later analysis, no new phenotypic data were used to find candidate immune exposures; instead, reliance was placed on TCR beta sequences and their occurrence across donors. Across about 370 genotyped donors of the cohort, an average of roughly 250,000 unique TCR beta nucleotide sequences per donor were sequenced, and 15% to 20% of those sequences were non-productive.

Note on this clone: What this receptor recognizes is not known. No base-level quality is on record; no much larger clone is a single base apart.

Libraries were prepared through the immunoSEQ multiplex PCR assay. The multiplex PCR relied on a mix of 60 forward primers for TCR Vbeta segments and 13 reverse primers for TCR Jbeta segments. The CDR3 region of rearranged TCR beta genes was amplified from genomic DNA by a multiplex PCR assay. On the Illumina HiSeq System, the amplified TCR beta libraries were sequenced as 87-base-pair reads. The original methods were these. Across the 640 or so repertoires, a later analysis counted 80 million or so unique TCR beta chains, some 11 million of which were shared by at least two donors. A nearest-neighbor algorithm error-corrected the raw reads and collapsed the reads into unique sequences, merging closely related sequences to remove PCR and sequencing errors. Alignment of CDR3 sequences to IMGT reference sequences was used to assign V, D and J gene segments. For a sequence to be retained, a match of at least six nucleotides was required to both a V gene segment and a J gene segment. A rearrangement counted as productive if the CDR3 had no stop codons and remained in frame with V and J, and every other rearrangement counted as non-productive. CDR3 was defined according to IMGT convention as the region running from the second conserved V-encoded cysteine to the conserved J-encoded phenylalanine. The earlier analysis of about 590 of the donors excluded sequences that lacked an unambiguous match to a single V gene segment. An earlier analysis of around 600 of the donors classified V segments as functional when productive rearrangements were above 56.7% and as segregating when the standard deviation between donors was above 5%. To diagnose cytomegalovirus status from the catalog of TCR beta chain sequences, a statistical classification framework was built. In a later analysis, TCR nucleotide sequences were compared against IMGT/GENE-DB human TR gene sequences so that V and J genes could be assigned. A later analysis assigned CDR3 sequences and most-parsimonious VDJ recombination scenarios with the TCRdist pipeline. A later analysis defined each TCR beta chain by its CDR3 amino acid sequence plus V-gene family, and excluded reads lacking a unique V-gene family. A later analysis removed 550 to 700 highly shared, low-generation-probability nucleotide sequences to deal with suspected cross-contamination and a sequencing artifact. In a later analysis, a clonal expansion index for each public chain was calculated from normalized within-repertoire ranks of inferred template counts. In a later analysis, generation probabilities were computed with a VDJ recombination model fitted to out-of-frame rearrangements, and the resulting probabilities were checked against IGoR. In a later analysis, TCR-TCR, TCR-HLA and TCR-CMV co-occurrence was scored with hypergeometric tests, and a repertoire-size bias correction was applied to TCR pairs. False discovery rates were estimated in a later analysis by permuting HLA or CMV assignments 20 times. In a later analysis, co-occurring TCRs were grouped using DBSCAN, with TCRdist sequence similarity added in when clustering inside HLA-allele-positive subsets. Repertoires with fewer than 30,000 or more than 120,000 public chains, plus five repertoires with anomalous nucleotide sharing, were excluded from co-occurrence clustering. TCRdb obtained this table from immuneACCESS and retained in-frame rearrangements with V and J assigned. These tables miss some clones; where compared with another copy, unresolved V genes account for less than half of the shortfall, and the remainder is unexplained. That table is the source of V, J and clone size, and D and trimming were worked out from the DNA. In this sample the table shows approximately 150,000 clones, approximately 82% of which occur a single time. The ten largest make up around 10% of the sample.

Study-wide conclusions, independent of this receptor: The study listed approximately 160 TCR beta chains as associated with cytomegalovirus. It was suggested by the authors that the approach could potentially be generalized to other disease states and immunological phenotypes. While some public TCRs were present in many individuals, most TCR sequences turned up only very rarely across donors. According to a later analysis, most CMV-associated TCR beta chains appeared to be HLA-restricted, and the HLA associations seemed to be driven largely by CMV exposure. A further reported finding was that TCR beta sequences accurately predicted the HLA-A and HLA-B alleles for most subjects in the first cohort. In this cohort, only TCR beta chains were sequenced, and detectable features were limited by the absence of alpha or paired-chain data. Broadly in line with IMGT annotations, most TCR beta V segments showed up in productive rearrangements about 87% or about 30% of the time in an earlier analysis of 587 of the donors. An association between a missense DCLRE1C variant and V-gene and J-gene trimming of TCR beta chains was found in a later genetic analysis and replicated in an independent cohort. In a later analysis, some 18,000 TCR beta sequences were associated with specific HLA alleles at a false discovery rate of 0.05. Three of the identified cytomegalovirus-associated TCR beta chains were confirmed in vitro to be specific for cytomegalovirus antigens. According to a later analysis, TCR association rates differed among HLA loci, with DRB1 alleles showing the most associated TCRs and HLA-C alleles showing the fewest. When HLA alleles, especially DR and DQ, strongly co-occurred, TCR associations were difficult to assign to individual alleles. Roughly 17 rarely observed V segments, including chromosome 9 orphons, were excluded from the earlier analysis of approximately 500 of the donors because counts were too low. Roughly uniform sequencing depth across donors was assumed in presence/absence analyses, although this assumption may not hold. The 87-base-pair reads could not distinguish some IMGT-functional V segments, including TRBV6-2 and TRBV6-3, so those segments were excluded. Because HLA typing was unavailable for some donors at each locus, only the typed subset was used in association tests. A cluster of highly shared sequence variants was judged likely to be a technical artifact of the sequencing pipeline. For the cohort, immune exposure information was limited to CMV serostatus. A later genetic analysis reported fewer N-insertions in productive TCRs among donors in an Asian-associated ancestry cluster than the roughly 700-donor mean. A later analysis found that HLA-associated TCR beta chains were more clonally expanded and had lower generation probabilities than equally common non-associated chains. Several of the top co-occurrence clusters appeared to be linked to parvovirus B19, influenza, CMV and Epstein-Barr virus, according to a later analysis. Correlated functional status among segregating V segments might reflect linkage disequilibrium, but an unknown experimental factor could not be ruled out. The classifier was reported to diagnose cytomegalovirus status with high specificity and sensitivity in both the original and validation cohorts.

CDR1 and CDR2 are read off the germline V gene (reference sequence) as SGHKS and YYEKEE. V was cut back by 4 bases and J by 2 bases, leaving a gap of 12 bases between them. From the cysteine up to the phenylalanine, the CDR3 has a length of 14 residues. Of the read, only the CDR3 DNA is kept; its 42 bases are in frame from base 1. In total, more than 500 healthy bone marrow donors made up the cohort. Cohort members were all nominally healthy when sampled, although unrecorded immune exposures were likely present. The donor was CMV seropositive and belonged to the group of 250 to 300 seropositive cohort members. Each donor provided a peripheral blood sample, and peripheral blood mononuclear cells were used for TCR beta sequencing. The Qiagen DNeasy Blood Extraction Kit was used to extract genomic DNA from the blood cell samples.

Material: PBMCs. This TCR was sampled from a man aged 18-30 years in good health and CMV-seropositive. This chain is built from TRBV5-5 and TRBJ2-5; perhaps TRBD1 is the D gene, with 5 bases matching. The DNA sequence follows: TGTGCCAGCAGCCGCGTGGGGCTACAAGAGACCCAGTACTTC. This translates into CASSRVGLQETQYF.